This T cell receptor beta chain comes out of a study of shared clonotypes between healthy human individuals. On the study more broadly: The plates for each donor numbered three CD4 naive, three CD4 memory, two CD8 naive and one CD8 memory.

The protocol was immunoSEQ multiplex PCR, while the TCRdb copy is restricted to in-frame clones and leaves out a portion. The table includes around 2.5 million clones, 93% detected once. The germline V and J ends were trimmed by 5 bases and 1 base, with 12 bases remaining between them. The CDR3 totals 14 residues. The germline V gene encodes CDR1 KGHSH and CDR2 LQKENI. The chain has TRBV18 and TRBJ2-7; possible D gene TRBD2, 6 bases. The specimen was naive CD4+ T cells from PBMCs. The subset denotes: CD45RA+ positively selected. This TCR was sampled from a man between 18 and 29 years old in good health. Some clones in this sample may be carry-over from other donors' samples. The CDR3 DNA reads as TGTGCCAGCTCAAGGGCTAGCGCGTCCTACGAGCAGTACTTC. Translated: CASSRASASYEQYF. Full variable domain (rest looked up from reference TRBV18 and TRBJ2-7): NAGVMQNPRHLVRRRGQEARLRCSPMKGHSHVYWYRQLPEEGLKFMVYLQKENIIDESGMPKERFSAEFPKEGPSILRIQQVVRGDSAAYFCASSRASASYEQYFGPGTRLTVT.